These 29 T cell receptor beta chains originate from one sample sequenced in a study of blood T cells in healthy people across ages. For the second PCR, which ran for 7 to 11 cycles, a sample-barcoded 5' primer and a J-beta primer mix were used. TCRdb redid the calling of the 5' RACE reads with MiXCR, one entry per CDR3 protein. In the table there are over 950,000 distinct CDR3 sequences, under 40% of which are singletons. Sequenced: blood. Receptors originate from a man aged 18 to 29 in good health.

CDR3: CAINGQDTDTQYF. DNA of the CDR3: TGTGCCATCAATGGACAGGACACAGATACGCAGTATTTT. This chain joins TRBV10-3 and TRBJ2-3; TRBD1 agrees at 7 bases. The CDR3 covers 13 residues. Germline V gene sequence: CDR1 ENHRY, CDR2 SYGVKD. The V and J ends lost 7 bases and 2 bases, in that order; junction bases with no gene match: 3.

The chain carries TRBV12-3 or TRBV12-4 and TRBJ2-3; perhaps TRBD1 as D (5 bases). The germline V and J ends were trimmed by 5 bases and 4 bases, with 13 bases remaining between them. CDR3 size: 14 residues. DNA for the CDR3: TGTGCCAGCAGTCTGCTTTCAGGGCCAGATACGCAGTATTTT. Encoded protein: CASSLLSGPDTQYF.

The rearrangement uses TRBV25-1 and TRBJ2-5; D is unclear. V lost 7 bases to trimming and J lost 3 bases, with 0 bases between them. From germline, CDR1 is MGHDK and CDR2 SYGVNS. This CDR3 spans 9 amino acids. The CDR3 here is CASKETQYF. The CDR3 DNA follows: TGTGCCAGCAAAGAGACCCAGTACTTC.

With regard to this clonotype: This clone may be a read error of a much larger clone one base away. The V gene is TRBV4-2, the J gene TRBJ2-6; the D is unclear. Per germline, CDR1 LGHNA and CDR2 YNFKEQ. This CDR3 spans 18 amino acids. The DNA of the CDR3 is TGTGCCGGCAGCCAAGAATTAGGCACAGTCTCTGGGGCCAACGTCCTGACTTTC. Its translation: CAGSQELGTVSGANVLTF.

Only a few counts were recorded for this clonotype. The V call is TRBV5-1, the J call TRBJ2-3; D gene uncertain. V lost 4 bases to trimming and J lost 1 base, with 28 bases between them. Germline V gene lookup returns CDR1 SGHRS and CDR2 YFSETQ. The CDR3 length is 20 residues. CDR3 nucleotides: TGCGCCAGCAGCCCAGTCCTGGTGGCTTCCAACATCCGGCGCACAGATACGCAGTATTTT. Residues: CASSPVLVASNIRRTDTQYF.

The gene calls are TRBV7-2 and TRBJ1-6; D is ambiguous. Germline CDR1 SGHTA, CDR2 FQGNSA. This CDR3 comprises 16 residues. The V gene lost 2 bases and the J gene lost 9 bases, with 17 bases spanning the gap. The CDR3 nucleotides are TGTGCCAGCAGCTTACCCACCGGACCATCGCTTTCACCCCTCCACTTT. It yields the protein CASSLPTGPSLSPLHF.

The rearrangement uses TRBV10-3 and TRBJ2-3; 15 nucleotides align to TRBD2. V was pared by 4 bases and J by 2 bases, with 1 base of the junction left unmatched. This CDR3 region has 16 residues. Germline values: CDR1 ENHRY, CDR2 SYGVKD. Here the CDR3 reads CAISGTSGGATDTQYF. Here the CDR3 DNA reads TGTGCCATCAGTGGGACTAGCGGGGGGGCCACAGATACGCAGTATTTT.

CDR3 DNA sequence: TGTGCCAGCAGACCACTAGCGGGGGGCAGGGATACGCAGTATTTT. Translating gives CASRPLAGGRDTQYF. The chain uses TRBV11-2 and TRBJ2-3; TRBD2 agrees at 12 bases. The CDR3 loop spans 15 amino acids. The junction had 7 bases not matched to a gene; V was cut back by 6 bases and J by 6 bases. CDR1 and CDR2 (germline): SGHAT, FQNNGV.

V is TRBV6-2 or TRBV6-3 and J is TRBJ1-2; possibly TRBD1 for D (5 bases). Germline CDR1 and CDR2: MNHEY and SVGEGT. Deletions cut 2 bases from V and 4 bases from J, with 8 bases between. The CDR3 extends over 13 amino acids. CDR3 sequence: CASSYTGFYGYTF. The CDR3 DNA is TGTGCCAGCAGTTACACAGGATTCTATGGCTACACCTTC.

The rearrangement uses TRBV2 and TRBJ2-7; D not resolved. CDR1 SNHLY and CDR2 FYNNEI come from the germline V gene. Trimming left V 6 bases short and J 2 bases short, with 8 bases between. The CDR3 is made up of 12 amino acids. CDR3: CASRVLTYEQYF. The CDR3 DNA is TGTGCCAGCAGAGTACTTACCTACGAGCAGTACTTC.

This chain joins TRBV29-1 and TRBJ2-7; 8 positions agree with TRBD1. Germline values: CDR1 SQVTM, CDR2 ANQGSEA. The CDR3 is 16 amino acids. J was trimmed by 3 bases and V by 1 base; bases with no gene match: 11. CDR3 amino acids: CSVEVSNRGMFYEQYF. The CDR3 bases are TGCAGCGTTGAAGTTTCGAACAGGGGGATGTTCTACGAGCAGTACTTC.

This clonotype was seen at least ten times. This sequence joins TRBV12-3 or TRBV12-4 and TRBJ2-5, with TRBD1 as a possible D gene (6 bases). CDR3 size: 16 residues. V lost 2 bases and J 2 bases, leaving 15 bases between the germline ends. This CDR3 is CASSLNVGQLQETQYF. The CDR3 DNA follows: TGTGCCAGCAGTTTAAATGTGGGACAATTACAAGAGACCCAGTACTTC.

The chain combines TRBV28 with TRBJ1-1; D is ambiguous. Germline-derived CDR1 and CDR2 are MDHEN and SYDVKM. The CDR3 totals 13 residues. Trimming stripped 10 bases from V and 4 bases from J, with 16 bases between. CDR3 region: CATHVASGTEAFF. As DNA, the CDR3 is TGTGCCACTCACGTCGCGTCAGGCACTGAAGCTTTCTTT.

As regards this clonotype: At one end, the junction sequence differs from germline, possibly due to a read error. The chain carries TRBV27 and TRBJ1-1, with D tentatively TRBD1 (5 bases). This CDR3 comprises 15 residues. The germline V gene has CDR1 MNHEY and CDR2 SMNVEV (reference sequence). The CDR3 loop is CVSSLGPGANTEPFF. The DNA of the CDR3 is TGTGTCAGCAGTTTAGGTCCCGGGGCGAACACTGAACCTTTCTTT.

The J gene is TRBJ2-7, the V gene TRBV6-2 or TRBV6-3; 7 positions match TRBD1. The CDR3 loop spans 15 amino acids. Germline values: CDR1 MNHEY, CDR2 SVGEGT. V dropped 6 bases and J dropped 2; count of bases not matched to a gene: 10. CDR3 in DNA: TGTGCCAGCAGCCCCTCGACAGGGATCCCCTACGAGCAGTACTTC. Its protein product is CASSPSTGIPYEQYF.

This clonotype was found many times. One end of the junction fails to match germline, which may point to a read error. The J gene is TRBJ1-2, the V gene TRBV12-3 or TRBV12-4; a weak D match, TRBD1 (6 bases). The CDR3 runs 13 residues. The CDR3 bases are TGTGCCAGCAGCTTAGGACAGTCCTATGGCTACACCTTC. It codes for CASSLGQSYGYTF.

Only a few counts were recorded for this clonotype. CDR3 sequence reads: CSARGPQTLYNSPLHF. In DNA, the CDR3 is TGCAGTGCTCGCGGTCCCCAAACGCTCTATAATTCACCCCTCCACTTT. This chain connects TRBV20-1 to TRBJ1-6; the D is unclear. The CDR3 totals 16 residues. The V gene's germline CDR1 is DFQATT and CDR2 SNEGSKA (reference sequence). V lost 5 bases to trimming and J lost 3 bases, with 17 bases between them.

The rearrangement joins TRBV7-6 to TRBJ1-1, with D maybe TRBD1 (5 bases). The CDR3 contains 14 residues. CDR1 and CDR2 (germline): SGHVS, FNYEAQ. V lost 5 bases and J lost 1, with 11 bases in between. The CDR3 DNA reads as TGTGCCAGCAGCCGACCTCAGGGGAACACTGAAGCTTTCTTT. Translated: CASSRPQGNTEAFF. Combining the CDR3 with reference TRBV7-6 and TRBJ1-1 gives the whole variable domain GAGVSQSPRYKVTKRGQDVALRCDPISGHVSLYWYRQALGQGPEFLTYFNYEAQQDKSGLPNDRFSAERPEGSISTLTIQRTEQRDSAMYRCASSRPQGNTEAFFGQGTRLTVV.

This sequence joins TRBV6-5 and TRBJ1-5, with a tentative D call TRBD1 (5 bases). CDR1 is MNHEY, CDR2 SVGAGI, per germline. CDR3 length equals 15 residues. Trimming removed 6 bases at V and 2 bases at J, with 14 bases between. The DNA for the CDR3 is TGTGCCAGCAGGCGCAGGGTTGGCGGCAATCAGCCCCAGCATTTT. Residues: CASRRRVGGNQPQHF.

The V call is TRBV12-3 or TRBV12-4, the J call TRBJ1-1; D call uncertain. This CDR3 has 13 residues. The V and J ends lost 3 bases and 8 bases respectively, with 13 bases between them. The CDR3 reads CASSLDGKSEAFF. CDR3 bases: TGTGCCAGCAGTTTGGACGGAAAGTCGGAAGCTTTCTTT.

This sequence joins TRBV10-3 and TRBJ2-3; D is perhaps TRBD1 (6 bases). The CDR3 sequence is 16 residues long. Germline CDR1 is ENHRY and CDR2 is SYGVKD. The V end lost 4 bases, the J end lost 0 bases, and 14 bases lay between the germline ends. CDR3 protein: CAISARGHLSTDTQYF. The CDR3 nucleotides are TGTGCCATCAGTGCGAGGGGACACCTAAGCACAGATACGCAGTATTTT.

The chain is built from TRBV7-9 and TRBJ2-5; D unclear. V shed 0 bases and J shed 11 bases, with 13 bases lying between them. The CDR3 length is 13 residues. Germline CDR1 reads SEHNR; CDR2 reads FQNEAQ (reference sequence). Here the CDR3 reads CASSLAGAREQYF. The CDR3 bases are TGTGCCAGCAGCTTAGCCGGCGCTCGTGAGCAGTACTTC. The variable domain in full, completed from reference TRBV7-9 and TRBJ2-5, reads DTGVSQNPRHKITKRGQNVTFRCDPISEHNRLYWYRQTLGQGPEFLTYFQNEAQLEKSRLLSDRFSAERPKGSFSTLEIQRTEQGDSAMYLCASSLAGAREQYFGPGTRLLVL.

The chain links TRBV6-6 to TRBJ2-1; possibly TRBD1 for D (5 bases). CDR3 size: 13 residues. V was pared by 8 bases and J by 4 bases, with 12 bases between. Germline CDR1 is MNHNY and CDR2 is SVGAGI (reference sequence). The CDR3 region has the DNA TGTGCCAGCGGGCAGGGTCTGTACAATGAGCAGTTCTTC. This gives the protein CASGQGLYNEQFF.

The table lists this clonotype with a few counts. V usage is TRBV20-1 and J usage is TRBJ2-7; the match to TRBD2 covers 12 bases. J lost 2 bases, V lost 3 bases, and 14 bases had no gene match. CDR3 length equals 18 residues. Germline V gene sequence: CDR1 DFQATT, CDR2 SNEGSKA (reference sequence). CDR3 loop: CSARGASGGAFHPYEQYF. Here the CDR3 DNA reads TGCAGTGCTAGGGGAGCTAGCGGGGGGGCATTTCATCCCTACGAGCAGTACTTC.

This clonotype was observed a few times. The V gene is TRBV15, the J gene TRBJ1-2; D might be TRBD1 (6 bases). Per germline, CDR1 LNHNV and CDR2 YYDKDF (reference sequence). This CDR3 is 17 amino acids long. The germline V and J ends were trimmed by 0 bases and 1 base, with 15 bases remaining between them. CDR3 in amino acids: CATSRDPGYRVNYGYTF. DNA for the CDR3: TGTGCCACCAGCAGAGATCCTGGGTACAGGGTTAACTATGGCTACACCTTC.

The J gene is TRBJ2-7, the V gene TRBV5-4, with D possibly TRBD1 on 6 matching bases. The CDR3 totals 14 residues. V was cut by 4 bases and J by 4 bases, with 15 bases left in between. CDR1 and CDR2 (germline): SGHNT, YYREEE (reference sequence). CDR3 DNA: TGTGCCAGCAGCGTGGACAGCCCCGGGTACGAGCAGTACTTC. Translating gives CASSVDSPGYEQYF.

This clonotype has just a few counts. The V and J genes are TRBV27 and TRBJ2-7; 7 bases fit TRBD1. The CDR3 has 12 residues. With 6 bases clipped from V and 6 bases from J, the junction kept 5 bases outside the gene matches. Germline lookup yields CDR1 MNHEY and CDR2 SMNVEV (reference sequence). The CDR3 DNA reads TGTGCCAGCAGGAAACAGGGGCGCGAGCAGTACTTC. Its translation: CASRKQGREQYF.

The V and J genes are TRBV4-2 and TRBJ1-1; a possible D gene is TRBD1 (5 bases). Per germline, CDR1 LGHNA and CDR2 YNFKEQ. The CDR3 consists of 15 residues. V was pared by 2 bases and J by 1 base, with 11 bases between. The CDR3 DNA reads TGTGCCAGCAGCCAAATTACAGGAGCGAACACTGAAGCTTTCTTT. Its protein product is CASSQITGANTEAFF.

This rearrangement joins TRBV24-1 to TRBJ2-2; D perhaps matches TRBD1 (6 bases). Trimming left V 4 bases short and J 1 base short, with 9 bases between. CDR1 is KGHDR and CDR2 is SFDVKD in the germline V gene. The CDR3 length is 15 residues. The CDR3 bases are TGTGCCACCAGTGACCCGACAGGGAACACCGGGGAGCTGTTTTTT. It translates to CATSDPTGNTGELFF.